This is a list of T cell receptor beta chains from one sample in a study of T cells expressing NK-cell markers. TCRdb re-called the 5' RACE reads; every CDR3 protein appears as one record, without DNA. This repertoire includes a few hundred thousand distinct CDR3 sequences. Material: blood T cells: a sorted CD56 or NKG2C T cell subset, CD4+ or CD8+ T cells, or bulk PBMC T cells (not recorded which). All receptors derive from a man aged 18-70 years in good health. The CDR3 runs from the conserved cysteine through the conserved F or W.

>TRBV3-1|TRBJ1-2
CASTERGGGGYTF
>TRBV6-2/TRBV6-3|TRBJ2-2
CASTKGGGASTGELFF
>TRBV6-1|TRBJ2-7
CASSELGPPYEQYF
>TRBV29-1|TRBJ2-7
CSVGLGGLREQYF
>TRBV6-1|TRBJ2-1
CASSGGSGPYNEQFF
>TRBV7-6|TRBJ2-2
CASSSYGGANTGELFF
>TRBV7-8|TRBJ1-5
CASSTWTQSNQPQHF
>TRBV19|TRBJ2-1
CASSIRIGASYNEQFF
>TRBV28|TRBJ1-2
CAIFRGWDYGYTF
>TRBV12-3/TRBV12-4|TRBJ2-5
CASSFRSIQETQYF
>TRBV20-1|TRBJ2-5
CSASGGAPETQYF
>TRBV12-3/TRBV12-4|TRBJ2-1
CASNRGDNEQFF
>TRBV4-1|TRBJ1-1
CASRGGVLNTEAFF
>TRBV20-1|TRBJ2-4
CSAAYRVPGNIQYF
>TRBV7-9|TRBJ1-4
CASSYRDSINEKLFF
>TRBV7-9|TRBJ1-2
CASSLGRGEGGYTF
>TRBV27|TRBJ1-1
CASSSQRDGWLNTEAFF
>TRBV5-1|TRBJ1-2
CASSFGDRGVRGYTF
>TRBV20-1|TRBJ2-1
CSAPHTGRNEQFF
>TRBV7-8|TRBJ2-1
CASSRIGGGQGHNEQFF
>TRBV7-7|TRBJ2-7
CASSRPAFPPYEQYF
>TRBV5-6|TRBJ2-7
CASSLIGGSIYEQYF
>TRBV6-5|TRBJ1-2
CASSYVQGYGYTF
>TRBV7-9|TRBJ2-2
CASTETVRGELFF
>TRBV11-1|TRBJ2-2
CASSPIWRNLSANTGELFF
>TRBV6-1|TRBJ2-3
CASSLGTSGGTDTQYF